This is a list of T cell receptor beta chains from one sample in a study of CD8 T cells in Susac syndrome. MiXCR was run by TCRdb on the immunoSEQ multiplex PCR reads, yielding one entry per CDR3 protein. This sample yields roughly 100,000 distinct CDR3 sequences, of which approximately 96% are seen a single time; 0.5% to 0.8% belongs to the top ten. The specimen sequenced was CD8+ T cells from PBMCs. Receptors were obtained from a human donor with Susac syndrome. Both conserved end residues are part of each CDR3. The D gene is left open where the match is weak. Clone size, where shown, is once, few, many, or a class for clones that have expanded.

v_call	d_call	j_call	clone_size	cdr3_aa	cdr3_nt
TRBV10-3	-	TRBJ1-1	-	CAISESRGVGVVNTEAFF	TGTGCCATCAGTGAGTCTAGAGGGGTTGGGGTCGTGAACACTGAAGCTTTCTTT
TRBV20-1	TRBD1	TRBJ2-5	-	CSAAGRGHGETQYF	TGCAGTGCAGCTGGCAGGGGGCATGGAGAGACCCAGTACTTC
TRBV3-1	-	TRBJ1-1	-	CASSLHQGAEAFF	TGTGCCAGCAGCCTCCATCAGGGTGCTGAAGCTTTCTTT
TRBV27	-	TRBJ1-1	-	CASSRYLEAFF	TGTGCCAGCAGTAGGTATCTTGAAGCTTTCTTT
TRBV25-1	-	TRBJ2-5	-	CASSGTVSETQYF	TGTGCCAGCAGTGGGACAGTCTCTGAGACCCAGTACTTC
TRBV15	-	TRBJ2-2	-	CATSRDCTSNTGELFF	TGTGCCACCAGCAGAGATTGTACCTCGAACACCGGGGAGCTGTTTTTT
TRBV7-3	TRBD2	TRBJ2-3	-	CASSLLAGADTQYF	TGTGCCAGCAGCTTGCTAGCGGGGGCAGATACGCAGTATTTT
TRBV7-2	TRBD1	TRBJ1-5	once	CASSFRTGWGNQPQHF	TGTGCCAGCAGCTTTAGGACAGGGTGGGGCAATCAGCCCCAGCATTTT
TRBV20-1	-	TRBJ1-1	-	CSAARGEAGGYTEAFF	TGCAGTGCTGCCCGAGGGGAGGCCGGGGGATACACTGAAGCTTTCTTT
TRBV18	TRBD1	TRBJ1-5	-	CASSRQGDSNQPQHF	TGTGCCAGCTCACGACAGGGGGATAGCAATCAGCCCCAGCATTTT
TRBV15	-	TRBJ2-5	-	CATSRDAGTETQYF	TGTGCCACCAGCAGGGACGCCGGGACGGAGACCCAGTACTTC
TRBV7-9	TRBD2	TRBJ2-1	-	CASSNPGTSYNEQFF	TGTGCCAGCAGCAACCCCGGGACTAGTTACAATGAGCAGTTCTTC
TRBV28	-	TRBJ2-7	once	CASSLVVPTYEQYF	TGTGCCAGCAGTTTGGTGGTTCCCACCTACGAGCAGTACTTC
TRBV18	-	TRBJ2-1	-	CASSPLGPVSNEQFF	TGTGCCAGCTCACCATTGGGGCCGGTGAGCAATGAGCAGTTCTTC
TRBV25-1	-	TRBJ1-4	once	CASSEKAPRTANEKLFF	TGTGCCAGCAGTGAAAAGGCTCCACGGACGGCTAATGAAAAACTGTTTTTT
TRBV29-1	-	TRBJ1-3	once	CSAWGGGRDSGNTIYF	TGCAGCGCCTGGGGAGGCGGCAGGGACTCTGGAAACACCATATATTTT
TRBV6-5	-	TRBJ1-1	-	CASRGRTANTEAFF	TGTGCCAGCAGAGGGAGAACAGCGAATACTGAAGCTTTCTTT
TRBV20-1	-	TRBJ1-2	-	CSASWGMSYTF	TGCAGTGCTAGTTGGGGGATGAGCTACACCTTC